Shown below are 26 T cell receptor beta chains from a single sample sequenced in a study of early T cells in non-severe SARS-CoV-2 infection. TCRdb passed the 5' RACE reads through MiXCR, listing each CDR3 protein once. The sample has tens of thousands of distinct CDR3 sequences; 9% to 15% are singletons. Input material: whole blood. These receptors were obtained from an adult who was a healthcare worker with PCR-confirmed SARS-CoV-2 infection or an uninfected control (not recorded which).

The rearrangement links TRBV5-5 to TRBJ1-6; D is unresolved. V dropped 0 bases and J dropped 8 bases, with 12 bases sitting between them. CDR3 size: 15 residues. Germline V gene lookup returns CDR1 SGHKS and CDR2 YYEKEE (reference sequence). CDR3 nucleotide sequence: TGTGCCAGCAGCTTGGCCTTCAAATTGGATTCACCCCTCCACTTT. It encodes CASSLAFKLDSPLHF.

This clonotype showed up just a few times. The J gene is TRBJ2-2, the V gene TRBV12-3 or TRBV12-4; D may be TRBD2 (6 bases). Trimming removed 3 bases at V and 0 bases at J, with 17 bases between. This CDR3 spans 18 amino acids. This chain's CDR3 is CASSLGGPIFANTGELFF. The CDR3 nucleotides read TGTGCCAGCAGTTTGGGGGGACCAATTTTCGCGAACACCGGGGAGCTGTTTTTT.

This rearrangement joins TRBV4-3 to TRBJ2-3, with D unresolved. Trimming removed 2 bases from V and 4 bases from J, with 13 bases in between. CDR1 is LGHNA, CDR2 YSLEER, per germline. This CDR3 contains 15 residues. CDR3: CASSQLVSRPDTQYF. In DNA form, the CDR3 reads TGCGCCAGCAGCCAACTAGTTTCTAGGCCAGATACGCAGTATTTT.

This clonotype was found a few times. The chain couples TRBV4-1 to TRBJ2-1; either TRBD1 or TRBD2 may supply D (5 bases each). The CDR3 covers 15 residues. V was trimmed by 1 base and J by 9 bases, leaving 16 bases between them. Germline loops: CDR1 MGHRA, CDR2 YSYEKL. CDR3 loop: CASSQGGQILGEQFF. The CDR3, as DNA: TGCGCCAGCAGCCAAGGGGGCCAAATACTAGGTGAGCAGTTCTTC.

For this clonotype: With a much larger clone just one base away, this may be a read error. In DNA form, the CDR3 reads TGCGCCAGCAGCCTGGGGAGTTGGTTGATAGCGGGAGGCCCTGAGCAGTTCTTC. As protein: CASSLGSWLIAGGPEQFF. The V and J genes are TRBV4-1 and TRBJ2-1; TRBD2 agrees at 10 bases. There are 18 residues in the CDR3. From germline, CDR1 is MGHRA and CDR2 YSYEKL. Trimming at V came to 4 bases and at J to 9 bases, leaving 18 bases not matched to a gene.

The chain employs TRBV9 and TRBJ2-1, with D possibly being TRBD2 (5 bases). The CDR3 runs to 12 residues. V was cut by 4 bases and J by 10 bases, with 12 bases left in between. Germline lookup yields CDR1 SGDLS and CDR2 YYNGEE. CDR3 loop: CASSPGSGEQFF. CDR3 bases: TGTGCCAGCAGCCCTGGGAGTGGGGAGCAGTTCTTC. The whole variable domain, remainder taken from reference TRBV9 and TRBJ2-1, is DSGVTQTPKHLITATGQRVTLRCSPRSGDLSVYWYQQSLDQGLQFLIQYYNGEERAKGNILERFSAQQFPDLHSELNLSSLELGDSALYFCASSPGSGEQFFGPGTRLTVL.

This clonotype has a count of ten or more. The rearrangement uses TRBV18 and TRBJ1-1; D is ambiguous. Trimming took off 6 bases at V and 1 base at J, with 9 bases between the two ends. This CDR3 has 13 amino acids. The germline CDR1 and CDR2 sequences are KGHSH and LQKENI. The CDR3 DNA is TGTGCCAGCTCTGAATCTCAGAACACTGAAGCTTTCTTT. Encoded protein: CASSESQNTEAFF.

This clonotype has a count of ten or more. V gene TRBV15 combines with J gene TRBJ2-1; no definite D call. The CDR3 totals 14 residues. Germline V gives CDR1 LNHNV, CDR2 YYDKDF (reference sequence). V was trimmed by 0 bases and J by 1 base, leaving 4 bases between them. CDR3 in DNA: TGTGCCACCAGCAGAGACGGTTCCTACAATGAGCAGTTCTTC. Amino acid sequence: CATSRDGSYNEQFF.

The V and J genes are TRBV2 and TRBJ2-5; D perhaps matches TRBD1 (6 bases). Germline V gene sequence: CDR1 SNHLY, CDR2 FYNNEI. The CDR3 totals 13 residues. Between the trimmed V and J ends, which lost 5 bases and 2 bases, there was a span of 9 bases. The DNA of the CDR3 is TGTGCCAGCAGTTCCGGACAGCAAGAGACCCAGTACTTC. It codes for CASSSGQQETQYF.

This rearrangement joins TRBV29-1 to TRBJ1-1; TRBD1 is a possible D gene (5 bases). The CDR3 sequence is 12 residues long. CDR1 is SQVTM and CDR2 is ANQGSEA in the germline V gene. The germline V and J ends were trimmed by 6 bases and 0 bases, with 8 bases remaining between them. CDR3 protein: CSVRGVNTEAFF. The CDR3 DNA follows: TGCAGCGTACGAGGGGTGAACACTGAAGCTTTCTTT.

The chain links TRBV12-3 or TRBV12-4 to TRBJ1-1; 10 nucleotides agree with TRBD1. This CDR3 is 13 amino acids long. V gave up 6 bases and J gave up 5 bases; unmatched junction bases: 3. In DNA, the CDR3 is TGTGCCAGCAGCGGGGACAGGGGTACTGAAGCTTTCTTT. Translating gives CASSGDRGTEAFF.

There are a few counts of this clonotype. The chain employs TRBV20-1 and TRBJ2-5, with 7 bases lining up with TRBD2. The CDR3 is 15 amino acids. J was trimmed by 5 bases and V by 1 base; bases with no gene match: 10. CDR1 is DFQATT, CDR2 SNEGSKA, per germline (reference sequence). Written as DNA, the CDR3 is TGCAGTGCTAGAGTAGGAGCGGGAAGGTCGGAGACCCAGTACTTC. Residues: CSARVGAGRSETQYF.

The V and J genes are TRBV6-6 and TRBJ1-6; D gene ambiguous. Trimming cost V 8 bases and J 5 bases, with 10 bases left between them. The length of the CDR3 is 13 residues. Germline V gives CDR1 MNHNY, CDR2 SVGAGI (reference sequence). The CDR3 DNA is TGTGCCAGCTCGGAGTGGCATAATTCACCCCTCCACTTT. This gives the protein CASSEWHNSPLHF.

This clonotype was seen repeatedly, ten times or more. V is TRBV25-1 and J is TRBJ2-7; possible D gene TRBD2, 5 bases. The CDR3 covers 15 residues. CDR1 MGHDK and CDR2 SYGVNS come from the germline V gene. V was pared by 3 bases and J by 0 bases, with 12 bases between. The CDR3: CASSDAGPSSYEQYF. The CDR3 coding sequence is TGTGCCAGCAGTGATGCGGGCCCAAGCTCCTACGAGCAGTACTTC.

The V and J genes are TRBV2 and TRBJ2-5, with D hard to call. V shed 0 bases and J shed 6 bases, with 11 bases lying between them. The CDR3 extends over 14 amino acids. CDR1 and CDR2 (germline): SNHLY, FYNNEI. The CDR3 reads CASSEASQSKTQYF. In DNA, the CDR3 is TGTGCCAGCAGTGAAGCGTCACAGTCAAAGACCCAGTACTTC.

The chain joins TRBV12-5 to TRBJ1-5, with a tentative D call TRBD1 (5 bases). The length of the CDR3 is 14 residues. With 5 bases removed from V and 1 base from J, the gap between germline ends came to 9 bases. Per germline, CDR1 LGHNT and CDR2 FRNRAP. The CDR3 region is CASGPRQSNQPQHF. The DNA for the CDR3 is TGTGCTAGTGGTCCCAGACAGAGCAATCAGCCCCAGCATTTT. The variable domain in full, with the rest retrieved from reference TRBV12-5 and TRBJ1-5, is DARVTQTPRHKVTEMGQEVTMRCQPILGHNTVFWYRQTMMQGLELLAYFRNRAPLDDSGMPKDRFSAEMPDATLATLKIQPSEPRDSAVYFCASGPRQSNQPQHFGDGTRLSIL.

The CDR3 sequence: CSVDTGTGHGYTF. DNA of the CDR3: TGCAGCGTTGATACCGGGACAGGGCATGGCTACACCTTC. This chain links TRBV29-1 with TRBJ1-2, with 9 bases aligning to TRBD1. CDR1 and CDR2 from the germline V gene are SQVTM and ANQGSEA. With V trimmed by 3 bases and J by 6 bases, 5 bases remained unmatched. The CDR3 runs to 13 residues.

This clonotype was counted at least ten times. This chain links TRBV27 with TRBJ2-5, with a weak D call TRBD2 (6 bases). With 3 bases removed from V and 5 bases from J, the gap between germline ends came to 16 bases. CDR3 length: 15 amino acids. Germline assignment: CDR1 MNHEY and CDR2 SMNVEV (reference sequence). The CDR3: CASSLSGPAGETQYF. Here the CDR3 DNA reads TGTGCCAGCAGTTTGAGTGGGCCCGCGGGGGAGACCCAGTACTTC.

The chain joins TRBV28 to TRBJ2-6, with a weak D call TRBD1 (6 bases). V lost 3 bases to trimming and J lost 4 bases, with 10 bases between them. The CDR3 has 15 residues. Germline V gene sequence: CDR1 MDHEN, CDR2 SYDVKM. CDR3: CASSFQGTGANVLTF. The DNA for the CDR3 is TGTGCCAGCAGTTTTCAGGGGACCGGGGCCAACGTCCTGACTTTC.

This clonotype was counted at least ten times. The chain uses TRBV3-1 and TRBJ2-6; D uncertain. This CDR3 region has 13 residues. From germline, CDR1 is LGHDT and CDR2 YNNKEL (reference sequence). Trimming cost V 7 bases and J 3 bases, with 7 bases left between them. Here the CDR3 DNA reads TGTGCCAGCACATCTAGTGGGGCCAACGTCCTGACTTTC. Translated: CASTSSGANVLTF.

This clonotype was found many times. The V gene is TRBV10-3, the J gene TRBJ2-7; D is perhaps TRBD2 (5 bases). The CDR3 is 15 residues long. The V and J ends lost 0 bases and 1 base respectively, with 10 bases between them. Germline V gene data show CDR1 as ENHRY and CDR2 as SYGVKD. The CDR3 DNA follows: TGTGCCATCAGTGAGTCTAGGAGCGGATCCTACGAGCAGTACTTC. Translating gives CAISESRSGSYEQYF.

This clonotype was detected only a few times. V and J are TRBV7-2 and TRBJ2-7; D possibly corresponds to TRBD1 (6 bases). Per the germline V gene, CDR1 is SGHTA and CDR2 is FQGNSA. V was shortened by 0 bases and J by 10 bases, with 19 bases between the two germline ends. The CDR3 length is 15 residues. The CDR3 protein is CASSLAWGLAADQYF. CDR3 sequence (DNA): TGTGCCAGCAGCTTAGCATGGGGGCTAGCTGCGGATCAGTACTTC.

At least ten counts were recorded for this clonotype. This chain uses TRBV5-1 with TRBJ2-5, with a possible D match to TRBD2 (6 bases). The CDR3 extends over 14 amino acids. The V and J ends lost 1 base and 4 bases respectively, with 11 bases between them. Germline V gene data show CDR1 as SGHRS and CDR2 as YFSETQ. CDR3 protein: CASSLQSGRETQYF. In DNA, the CDR3 is TGCGCCAGCAGCTTGCAGTCCGGGAGAGAGACCCAGTACTTC.

This clonotype was detected a few times. This chain joins TRBV12-3 or TRBV12-4 and TRBJ1-1; D not resolved. The CDR3 spans 14 residues. The germline V and J ends were trimmed by 3 bases and 0 bases, with 8 bases remaining between them. In nucleotides, the CDR3 is TGTGCCAGCAGTTTGGAGACGGTGAACACTGAAGCTTTCTTT. Translated, it gives CASSLETVNTEAFF.

The V gene is TRBV25-1, the J gene TRBJ1-1, with D tentatively TRBD1 (5 bases). CDR1 and CDR2 (germline): MGHDK, SYGVNS. The CDR3 is made up of 15 amino acids. Trimming took off 6 bases at V and 4 bases at J, with 18 bases between the two ends. This CDR3 is CASRTSTLGGTEAFF. Written as DNA, the CDR3 is TGTGCCAGCAGAACCTCGACCCTGGGGGGCACTGAAGCTTTCTTT.

This clonotype was picked up a small number of times. J is TRBJ1-6 and V is TRBV2; 10 bases align to TRBD1. The CDR3 extends over 14 amino acids. V gave up 8 bases and J gave up 5 bases; unmatched junction bases: 3. Germline assignment: CDR1 SNHLY and CDR2 FYNNEI. In nucleotides, the CDR3 is TGTGCCAGCCGGGGACAGGGGAATAATTCACCCCTCCACTTT. Translated: CASRGQGNNSPLHF.